The 32 T cell receptor beta chains below were found in one sample sequenced in a study of PD-L1 blockade in urothelial cancer. Specified time point: peripheral blood 6 weeks after treatment start. Method: immunoSEQ multiplex PCR; TCRdb's copy keeps in-frame clones and lacks some. Among around 110,000 clones listed, roughly 91% were seen once. Sample: PBMCs, taken around atezolizumab (anti-PD-L1) treatment. These receptors came from a man aged 60-69 years with urothelial cancer.

This chain links TRBV6-5 with TRBJ1-3; a possible D gene is TRBD1 (6 bases). The germline V gene encodes CDR1 MNHEY and CDR2 SVGAGI. The CDR3 runs 15 residues. The germline V and J ends were trimmed by 6 bases and 2 bases, with 14 bases remaining between them. The CDR3 sequence is CASSRPRDTGNTIYF. Written as DNA, the CDR3 is TGTGCCAGCAGCCGGCCCAGGGACACTGGAAACACCATATATTTT.

CDR3 loop: CASSLQGGQAFF. The CDR3, as DNA: TGTGCCAGCAGTTTACAGGGGGGACAAGCTTTCTTT. The chain links TRBV28 to TRBJ1-1; 7 bases fit TRBD1. In germline, CDR1 is MDHEN, CDR2 SYDVKM. This CDR3 is built from 12 residues. Trimming took 2 bases from V and 9 from J; bases not matched to a gene: 3.

The rearrangement links TRBV4-2 to TRBJ2-3, with 15 bases fitting TRBD2. This CDR3 is 17 amino acids long. J lost 4 bases, V lost 4 bases, and 6 bases had no gene match. Germline V lookup: CDR1 LGHNA, CDR2 YNFKEQ. CDR3 loop: CASSRTSGGALADTQYF. In nucleotides, the CDR3 is TGTGCCAGCAGCCGGACTAGCGGGGGGGCCTTGGCAGATACGCAGTATTTT.

CDR3: CSVRVGGQETQYF. The CDR3 DNA is TGCAGCGTTCGAGTGGGGGGTCAAGAGACCCAGTACTTC. This chain uses TRBV29-1 with TRBJ2-5; D may be TRBD2 (6 bases). The length of the CDR3 is 13 residues. Germline CDR1 SQVTM, CDR2 ANQGSEA. Trimming shortened V by 5 bases and J by 2 bases, and 12 bases separated the two germline ends.

CDR3 nucleotides: TGTGCCAGTAGTACGACAGGGGGTGACTATGGCTACACCTTC. This codes for CASSTTGGDYGYTF. J is TRBJ1-2 and V is TRBV19; 9 nucleotides match TRBD1. The CDR3 has 14 residues. Germline V gene lookup returns CDR1 LNHDA and CDR2 SQIVND (reference sequence). J gave up 3 bases and V 4 bases, and 3 bases lay outside the gene matches.

CDR3 bases: TGTGCCAGCAGTGAGGGCGCTCCCACTAATTCACCCCTCCACTTT. This translates into CASSEGAPTNSPLHF. The rearrangement links TRBV2 to TRBJ1-6, with D hard to call. Germline V gives CDR1 SNHLY, CDR2 FYNNEI. V gave up 3 bases and J gave up 6 bases, with 12 bases separating them. The CDR3 loop spans 15 amino acids.

This clone showed up just once. The chain joins TRBV19 to TRBJ1-1, with a tentative D call TRBD1 (6 bases). Germline V gene sequence: CDR1 LNHDA, CDR2 SQIVND (reference sequence). V lost 8 bases and J 4 bases, leaving 20 bases between the germline ends. CDR3 length: 15 amino acids. The CDR3 region has the DNA TGTGCCAGTGCCCTAGGGGGAGATTTGAGCACTGAAGCTTTCTTT. Residues: CASALGGDLSTEAFF.

This rearrangement joins TRBV10-3 to TRBJ1-5; 7 bases line up with TRBD1. The ends lost 4 bases at V and 4 bases at J; junction bases unmatched: 4. The CDR3 loop spans 14 amino acids. Per germline, CDR1 ENHRY and CDR2 SYGVKD. The CDR3 loop is CAISGQGGNQPQHF. The CDR3 coding sequence is TGTGCCATCAGTGGACAGGGCGGGAATCAGCCCCAGCATTTT.

V usage is TRBV28 and J usage is TRBJ2-2, with D possibly TRBD1 on 6 matching bases. The CDR3 covers 14 residues. V was cut by 7 bases and J by 7 bases, with 16 bases left in between. The germline V gene has CDR1 MDHEN and CDR2 SYDVKM. CDR3 nucleotides: TGTGCCAGCAACCCCCCCGGACAGATCGGGGAGCTGTTTTTT. It is translated as CASNPPGQIGELFF.

The chain has TRBV5-1 and TRBJ2-1; 9 bases are shared with TRBD1. CDR3 length equals 14 residues. Germline CDR1 and CDR2: SGHRS and YFSETQ. Germline trimming cut 0 bases from V and 15 bases from J; bases unmatched to any gene: 10. The CDR3: CASSLAGGTGSPFF. CDR3 nucleotides: TGCGCCAGCAGCTTGGCTGGAGGGACAGGGAGTCCGTTCTTC.

This clone was found once. The rearrangement joins TRBV9 to TRBJ2-2; 9 bases fit TRBD2. After removal of 3 bases from V and 5 bases from J, the junction contained 11 bases not matched to a gene. Germline values: CDR1 SGDLS, CDR2 YYNGEE. This CDR3 has 17 residues. CDR3 nucleotides: TGTGCCAGCAGCGCCTACTCTAGCGGGGTTCCTACCGGGGAGCTGTTTTTT. Its translation is CASSAYSSGVPTGELFF.

The chain carries TRBV7-6 and TRBJ1-5, with D possibly TRBD1 on 5 matching bases. V dropped 1 base and J dropped 7 bases, with 11 bases sitting between them. Germline V gene data show CDR1 as SGHVS and CDR2 as FNYEAQ. The CDR3 totals 14 residues. In DNA form, the CDR3 reads TGTGCCAGCAGCTTAGAGGGGTTCTTGCAGCCCCAGCATTTT. Its protein is CASSLEGFLQPQHF.

The chain carries TRBV18 and TRBJ1-4; D ambiguous. Trimming took off 2 bases at V and 4 bases at J, with 11 bases between the two ends. Germline V gene sequence: CDR1 KGHSH, CDR2 LQKENI. CDR3 length: 15 amino acids. CDR3 residues: CASSPGFGFNEKLFF. The CDR3 DNA sequence: TGTGCCAGCTCACCAGGTTTCGGGTTTAATGAAAAACTGTTTTTT.

The V gene is TRBV5-4, the J gene TRBJ1-2, with 12 bases lining up with TRBD1. V was clipped by 4 bases and J by 6 bases; unmatched bases: 7. Germline V lookup: CDR1 SGHNT, CDR2 YYREEE (reference sequence). The CDR3 contains 15 residues. The CDR3 DNA sequence: TGTGCCAGCAGCCCAATACGGGACAGGGGGCATGGCTACACCTTC. Translating it yields CASSPIRDRGHGYTF.

This clone was seen only once. The chain joins TRBV7-2 to TRBJ1-4; TRBD1 is a possible D gene (5 bases). Per germline, CDR1 SGHTA and CDR2 FQGNSA. CDR3 length: 16 amino acids. V lost 5 bases and J lost 6, with 19 bases in between. The CDR3 DNA is TGTGCCAGCAGCCCAACCTTGGGGCCCGGCGATGAAAAACTGTTTTTT. This gives the protein CASSPTLGPGDEKLFF.

V and J are TRBV5-1 and TRBJ2-1, with TRBD2 matching over 13 bases. Germline CDR1 is SGHRS and CDR2 is YFSETQ. The CDR3 runs to 17 residues. The V gene end was trimmed by 4 bases and the J gene end by 13 bases; junction bases not matched to a gene: 17. The CDR3 DNA is TGCGCCAGCAGCCTGGGGAGCGGACTAGCGGGAGCTCGGTTACAGTTCTTC. Translated, it gives CASSLGSGLAGARLQFF. Looking up the rest from reference TRBV5-1 and TRBJ2-1 gives the full variable domain: KAGVTQTPRYLIKTRGQQVTLSCSPISGHRSVSWYQQTPGQGLQFLFEYFSETQRNKGNFPGRFSGRQFSNSRSEMNVSTLELGDSALYLCASSLGSGLAGARLQFFGPGTRLTVL.

The rearrangement uses TRBV15 and TRBJ1-5; D uncertain. Germline loops: CDR1 LNHNV, CDR2 YYDKDF (reference sequence). V dropped 0 bases and J dropped 3 bases, with 3 bases sitting between them. The CDR3 extends over 13 amino acids. CDR3 in DNA: TGTGCCACCAGCAGAGATTACAATCAGCCCCAGCATTTT. Translated, it gives CATSRDYNQPQHF.

The DNA of the CDR3 is TGCGCCAGCAGCCCGGCGGGGGGCGACTATGGCTACACCTTC. This encodes CASSPAGGDYGYTF. V is TRBV5-1 and J is TRBJ1-2, with D maybe TRBD1 (6 bases). This CDR3 region has 14 residues. Per germline, CDR1 SGHRS and CDR2 YFSETQ. The V end lost 4 bases, the J end lost 3 bases, and 13 bases lay between the germline ends.

This clone appeared once. The rearrangement joins TRBV19 to TRBJ2-7; no clear D gene. Germline loops: CDR1 LNHDA, CDR2 SQIVND (reference sequence). The CDR3 length is 14 residues. V gave up 6 bases and J gave up 2 bases, with 14 bases separating them. The CDR3 DNA reads as TGTGCCAGTAGCTGGGCCATCGGTCCCTACGAGCAGTACTTC. Protein: CASSWAIGPYEQYF.

The rearrangement uses TRBV7-2 and TRBJ2-7; D not certain. The CDR3 contains 13 residues. The V gene's germline CDR1 is SGHTA and CDR2 FQGNSA. V lost 0 bases and J 5 bases, leaving 8 bases between the germline ends. The CDR3 DNA reads TGTGCCAGCAGCTTAGCCAGGTTGGACGAGCAGTACTTC. Its translation is CASSLARLDEQYF.

The rearrangement links TRBV27 to TRBJ2-7; D possibly corresponds to TRBD2 (5 bases). V gave up 5 bases and J gave up 2 bases, with 22 bases separating them. The length of the CDR3 is 17 residues. Germline CDR1 and CDR2: MNHEY and SMNVEV (reference sequence). CDR3 nucleotides: TGTGCCAGCAGTCCCTCTCCCGAAGGACTGGCAACCTACGAGCAGTACTTC. As protein: CASSPSPEGLATYEQYF.

The chain employs TRBV18 and TRBJ1-1; perhaps TRBD1 as D (5 bases). The CDR3 extends over 15 amino acids. Between the trimmed V and J ends, which lost 3 bases and 0 bases, there was a span of 11 bases. CDR1 and CDR2 from the germline V gene are KGHSH and LQKENI. The CDR3 coding sequence is TGTGCCAGCTCACCCTGGGGCCAAATGAACACTGAAGCTTTCTTT. Translating it yields CASSPWGQMNTEAFF.

This chain uses TRBV2 with TRBJ1-2; tentative D call: TRBD1 (6 bases). With 7 bases removed from V and 5 bases from J, the gap between germline ends came to 17 bases. Germline V gives CDR1 SNHLY, CDR2 FYNNEI. The CDR3 extends over 14 amino acids. The CDR3 DNA is TGTGCCAGCATTCCGGGAGGGGGAACGTATGGCTACACCTTC. Its translation is CASIPGGGTYGYTF.

This chain uses TRBV10-1 with TRBJ1-1; D might be TRBD1 (5 bases). CDR3 length: 14 amino acids. The germline CDR1 and CDR2 sequences are WNHNN and SYGVQD (reference sequence). Trimming pared 3 bases from V and 4 bases from J, leaving 12 bases between. CDR3 bases: TGCGCCAGCAGTGATTCCCAGACAGCCACTGAAGCTTTCTTT. It yields the protein CASSDSQTATEAFF.

CDR3 in amino acids: CASTQTQGTTGELFF. The CDR3 DNA is TGTGCCAGCACCCAGACACAGGGTACCACCGGGGAGCTGTTTTTT. This chain links TRBV5-4 with TRBJ2-2; TRBD1 is a possible D gene (6 bases). Trimming took off 6 bases at V and 4 bases at J, with 16 bases between the two ends. Germline assignment: CDR1 SGHNT and CDR2 YYREEE (reference sequence). This CDR3 has 15 residues.

The rearrangement joins TRBV29-1 to TRBJ2-1; TRBD2 agrees at 9 bases. Germline lookup yields CDR1 SQVTM and CDR2 ANQGSEA. The J segment lost 9 bases and the V segment lost 7 bases, leaving 10 bases of the junction unmatched. The length of the CDR3 is 13 residues. For the CDR3, the DNA is TGCAGCGGGGGAGGGGCGCGGGGGGGTGAGCAGTTCTTC. Translation: CSGGGARGGEQFF.

This clone was detected a few times. This chain links TRBV2 with TRBJ1-2, with a possible D match to TRBD1 (5 bases). Trimming shortened V by 1 base and J by 7 bases, and 10 bases separated the two germline ends. The germline V gene has CDR1 SNHLY and CDR2 FYNNEI. The CDR3 totals 13 residues. CDR3: CASSEGRDRGYTF. CDR3 coding DNA: TGTGCCAGCAGTGAAGGCAGGGATCGTGGCTACACCTTC.

Here the CDR3 DNA reads TGCGCCAGCAGTGTCGTAGCCACCGGGGAGCTGTTTTTT. Its protein product is CASSVVATGELFF. This rearrangement joins TRBV10-2 to TRBJ2-2; D gene uncertain. The CDR3 contains 13 residues. With 4 bases removed from V and 4 bases from J, the gap between germline ends came to 7 bases. Per germline, CDR1 WSHSY and CDR2 SAAADI.

The gene calls are TRBV29-1 and TRBJ1-4; TRBD1 aligns across 7 bases. The CDR3 has 16 residues. V was clipped by 1 base and J by 0 bases; unmatched bases: 5. Germline CDR1 and CDR2: SQVTM and ANQGSEA. The CDR3 DNA reads TGCAGCGTTGAAGGTGGACAGGATGCAACTAATGAAAAACTGTTTTTT. It codes for CSVEGGQDATNEKLFF.

The chain has TRBV28 and TRBJ1-5, with 12 bases matching TRBD1. The germline V gene encodes CDR1 MDHEN and CDR2 SYDVKM. V gave up 5 bases and J gave up 7 bases; unmatched junction bases: 12. The CDR3 is made up of 17 amino acids. CDR3 loop: CASSKGQGARTWQPQHF. CDR3 sequence (DNA): TGTGCCAGCAGTAAGGGACAGGGGGCTCGGACGTGGCAGCCCCAGCATTTT. The full variable domain, in which reference TRBV28 and TRBJ1-5 provide the parts outside the CDR3, is DVKVTQSSRYLVKRTGEKVFLECVQDMDHENMFWYRQDPGLGLRLIYFSYDVKMKEKGDIPEGYSVSREKKERFSLILESASTNQTSMYLCASSKGQGARTWQPQHFGDGTRLSIL.

The chain is built from TRBV7-2 and TRBJ1-6, with D possibly matching TRBD1 (6 bases). Trimming took 5 bases from V and 6 from J, leaving 14 bases between them. Germline CDR1 reads SGHTA; CDR2 reads FQGNSA. The CDR3 extends over 15 amino acids. CDR3 in DNA: TGTGCCAGCAGCGCCCAGGGGCAGGTTAATTCACCCCTCCACTTT. It yields the protein CASSAQGQVNSPLHF. Full variable domain (rest looked up from reference TRBV7-2 and TRBJ1-6): GAGVSQSPSNKVTEKGKDVELRCDPISGHTALYWYRQSLGQGLEFLIYFQGNSAPDKSGLPSDRFSAERTGGSVSTLTIQRTQQEDSAVYLCASSAQGQVNSPLHFGNGTRLTVT.

This chain uses TRBV19 with TRBJ2-3; the match to TRBD2 covers 15 bases. This CDR3 has 15 amino acids. J gave up 7 bases and V 5 bases, and 4 bases lay outside the gene matches. Germline CDR1 and CDR2: LNHDA and SQIVND (reference sequence). The CDR3 sequence is CASSPGTSGGNTQYF. The CDR3 region has the DNA TGTGCCAGTAGTCCCGGGACTAGCGGGGGGAATACGCAGTATTTT.